The 31 T cell receptor beta chains below were found in one sample sequenced in a study of blood T cells in healthy people across ages. PCR was performed a second time for roughly 7 to 12 cycles using a sample-barcoded 5' primer and a J-beta primer mix. TCRdb re-analysed the 5' RACE reads in MiXCR, keeping a single row per CDR3 protein. Among 1.8 million or so distinct CDR3 sequences listed, approximately 40% were seen once. Sequencing was performed on blood. These receptors were taken from a human donor in good health.

V usage is TRBV5-1 and J usage is TRBJ2-1; 12 bases are shared with TRBD2. V was clipped by 5 bases and J by 5 bases; unmatched bases: 2. The CDR3 consists of 14 residues. Germline values: CDR1 SGHRS, CDR2 YFSETQ. This CDR3 reads CASRTSGGHNEQFF. CDR3 bases: TGCGCCAGCAGGACTAGCGGGGGTCACAATGAGCAGTTCTTC.

The chain joins TRBV4-3 to TRBJ2-3; TRBD1 might be the D (6 bases). The ends were cut back, 3 bases at V and 3 bases at J, with 16 bases in the middle. CDR1 and CDR2 (germline): LGHNA, YSLEER. There are 16 residues in the CDR3. CDR3 residues: CASSHSWGLGTDTQYF. CDR3 nucleotide sequence: TGCGCCAGCAGCCATTCTTGGGGGCTGGGGACAGATACGCAGTATTTT.

The rearrangement uses TRBV7-9 and TRBJ1-4; possibly TRBD1 for D (5 bases). V was trimmed by 3 bases and J by 7 bases, leaving 18 bases between them. The CDR3 totals 16 residues. Germline V lookup: CDR1 SEHNR, CDR2 FQNEAQ (reference sequence). CDR3 region: CASSFGTVPAGEKLFF. The CDR3 coding sequence is TGTGCCAGCAGCTTCGGGACTGTTCCCGCAGGTGAAAAACTGTTTTTT.

J is TRBJ2-1 and V is TRBV7-2; 10 positions match TRBD2. V lost 2 bases, J lost 6 bases, and 7 bases stayed unmatched. Germline V CDR1 and CDR2: SGHTA, FQGNSA. CDR3 length: 16 amino acids. The CDR3 DNA reads TGTGCCAGCAGCTTATTCGTAGCGGGGGGCAGCAATGAGCAGTTCTTC. This gives the protein CASSLFVAGGSNEQFF.

About this clonotype: This may come from a read error, since a much larger clone is one base off. The chain is built from TRBV9 and TRBJ2-1; 7 bases are shared with TRBD2. In germline, CDR1 is SGDLS, CDR2 YYNGEE. The trim removed 3 bases at V and 0 bases at J, leaving 15 bases unmatched. This CDR3 is built from 19 residues. The CDR3 loop is CASSDIGITSDGSYNEQFF. The DNA for the CDR3 is TGTGCCAGCAGCGATATTGGCATCACTAGCGACGGCTCCTACAATGAGCAGTTCTTC. Together with reference TRBV9 and TRBJ2-1, the CDR3 gives the full variable domain: DSGVTQTPKHLITATGQRVTLRCSPRSGDLSVYWYQQSLDQGLQFLIQYYNGEERAKGNILERFSAQQFPDLHSELNLSSLELGDSALYFCASSDIGITSDGSYNEQFFGPGTRLTVL.

The table lists this clonotype with a few counts. This rearrangement joins TRBV5-1 to TRBJ1-1; no clear D gene. The germline gives CDR1 SGHRS, CDR2 YFSETQ. V lost 4 bases and J 1 base, leaving 14 bases between the germline ends. CDR3 length: 15 residues. The CDR3 DNA reads as TGCGCCAGCAGCGCCCTGACTCGGGGGAACACTGAAGCTTTCTTT. It translates to CASSALTRGNTEAFF.

V gene TRBV6-2 or TRBV6-3 combines with J gene TRBJ2-7, with TRBD2 matching over 7 bases. Germline lookup yields CDR1 MNHEY and CDR2 SVGEGT. V was clipped by 8 bases and J by 5 bases; unmatched bases: 12. This CDR3 spans 14 amino acids. The CDR3, as DNA: TGTGCCAGCGATAAAGAGCGGGGCGTCAACGAGCAGTACTTC. It translates to CASDKERGVNEQYF.

This clonotype has a handful of counts. The J gene is TRBJ2-4, the V gene TRBV13; D is undetermined. This CDR3 contains 16 residues. The V end was cut by 5 bases, the J end by 3 bases, with 17 bases between. CDR1 is PRHDT and CDR2 is FYEKMQ in the germline V gene (reference sequence). CDR3 in DNA: TGTGCCAGCAGCCCTACAAAACATCAAGACAAAAACATTCAGTACTTC. As protein: CASSPTKHQDKNIQYF.

This clonotype was observed a handful of times. The chain employs TRBV4-2 and TRBJ1-2; D call uncertain. Per the germline V gene, CDR1 is LGHNA and CDR2 is YNFKEQ. V lost 1 base and J 0 bases, leaving 3 bases between the germline ends. CDR3 length equals 13 residues. CDR3 sequence reads: CASSQASNYGYTF. DNA for the CDR3: TGTGCCAGCAGCCAAGCATCTAACTATGGCTACACCTTC.

The gene calls are TRBV29-1 and TRBJ1-3; TRBD1 matches 8 bases. From germline, CDR1 is SQVTM and CDR2 ANQGSEA. The J segment lost 4 bases and the V segment lost 4 bases, leaving 3 bases of the junction unmatched. The CDR3 extends over 13 amino acids. The CDR3 nucleotides are TGCAGCGTTGCAGGGGGCCTCGGAAACACCATATATTTT. It specifies CSVAGGLGNTIYF.

This clonotype showed up just a few times. This sequence joins TRBV10-3 and TRBJ2-5, with 9 bases fitting TRBD1. The tail of the sequence fits TRBJ2-7 better, so the J call may be wrong. The CDR3 runs 14 residues. Per germline, CDR1 ENHRY and CDR2 SYGVKD. CDR3 nucleotide sequence: TGTGCCATCAGGGGGGGACAGGGAACGTACGAGCAGTACTTC. The encoded protein is CAIRGGQGTYEQYF.

On this clonotype itself: Mismatch with germline at one junction end may stem from a read error. This chain links TRBV4-3 with TRBJ2-3; D may match TRBD1 or TRBD2 (5 bases each). The germline V gene has CDR1 LGHNA and CDR2 YSLEER. CDR3 length: 16 amino acids. The CDR3 spells CVSSQGFGDDGDTQYF. The DNA of the CDR3 is TGCGTCAGCAGCCAAGGTTTCGGGGACGACGGAGATACGCAGTATTTT.

CDR3 nucleotides: TGTGCCAGCGGGGACAGGGGGTTGGGCTACACCTTC. This gives the protein CASGDRGLGYTF. The V call is TRBV6-5, the J call TRBJ1-2; TRBD1 matches at 11 bases. The trim removed 8 bases at V and 8 bases at J, leaving 4 bases unmatched. The germline V gene has CDR1 MNHEY and CDR2 SVGAGI. This CDR3 spans 12 amino acids.

Only a few counts were recorded for this clonotype. The genes are TRBV9 and TRBJ2-5; D remains unclear. The germline CDR1 and CDR2 sequences are SGDLS and YYNGEE. Trimming removed 4 bases at V and 2 bases at J, with 12 bases between. The CDR3 extends over 14 amino acids. The CDR3 is CASSLQINQETQYF. In DNA form, the CDR3 reads TGTGCCAGCAGCCTTCAGATAAATCAAGAGACCCAGTACTTC.

This clonotype was counted between two and nine times. The J gene is TRBJ2-7, the V gene TRBV10-3, with 11 bases aligning to TRBD1. Germline V gene sequence: CDR1 ENHRY, CDR2 SYGVKD. The CDR3 covers 16 residues. Trimming cost V 3 bases and J 5 bases; bases outside gene matches: 9. CDR3 loop: CAISDLRTGGQNEQYF. In DNA, the CDR3 is TGTGCCATCAGTGACCTAAGGACAGGGGGCCAGAACGAGCAGTACTTC.

This chain joins TRBV5-8 and TRBJ1-2; TRBD1 matches 10 bases. Germline-derived CDR1 and CDR2 are SGHTS and YDEGEE. The CDR3 length is 15 residues. J lost 3 bases, V lost 5 bases, and 7 bases had no gene match. The CDR3 here is CASRRDRGVHYGYTF. The CDR3 DNA reads TGTGCCAGCAGAAGGGACAGGGGAGTACACTATGGCTACACCTTC.

The table lists this clonotype with a few counts. The rearrangement links TRBV10-3 to TRBJ2-2; 8 nucleotides agree with TRBD2. Germline assignment: CDR1 ENHRY and CDR2 SYGVKD. J was trimmed by 7 bases and V by 4 bases; bases with no gene match: 5. CDR3 size: 14 residues. CDR3 in DNA: TGTGCCATCAGTGCCGGGGGGGCCAGCGGGGAGCTGTTTTTT. Protein product: CAISAGGASGELFF.

This clonotype was seen a few times. The rearrangement links TRBV18 to TRBJ2-1; either TRBD1 or TRBD2 may supply D (5 bases each). Germline V lookup: CDR1 KGHSH, CDR2 LQKENI. V shed 4 bases and J shed 6 bases, with 16 bases lying between them. The CDR3 length is 15 residues. The CDR3: CASSLGRRDLNEQFF. The CDR3 DNA reads as TGTGCCAGCTCACTCGGCCGCAGGGACCTCAATGAGCAGTTCTTC. The complete variable domain, with remaining parts taken from reference TRBV18 and TRBJ2-1, reads NAGVMQNPRHLVRRRGQEARLRCSPMKGHSHVYWYRQLPEEGLKFMVYLQKENIIDESGMPKERFSAEFPKEGPSILRIQQVVRGDSAAYFCASSLGRRDLNEQFFGPGTRLTVL.

Note on this clonotype: At one boundary the junction diverges from the germline segment, which might be a read error. CDR3 DNA sequence: TGCGCCAGCAGCCAAGGGTTAAGCAGTAACAATGAGCGGTTCTTC. Residues: CASSQGLSSNNERFF. The rearrangement links TRBV4-3 to TRBJ2-1; D remains unclear. This CDR3 has 15 amino acids. CDR1 and CDR2 (germline): LGHNA, YSLEER.

The chain recombines TRBV20-1 with TRBJ2-7, with a weak D call TRBD1 (7 bases). CDR3 size: 15 residues. Germline CDR1 reads DFQATT; CDR2 reads SNEGSKA (reference sequence). Trimming left V 2 bases short and J 2 bases short, with 16 bases between. This CDR3 reads CSARTGQGEAYEQYF. The CDR3 coding sequence is TGCAGTGCTAGAACCGGCCAGGGGGAGGCCTACGAGCAGTACTTC.

The rearrangement links TRBV6-2 or TRBV6-3 to TRBJ1-5, with 12 bases lining up with TRBD1. Looked up from germline, CDR1 is MNHEY and CDR2 is SVGEGT. V was pared by 7 bases and J by 5 bases, with 6 bases of the junction left unmatched. CDR3 length equals 15 residues. The CDR3 nucleotides read TGTGCCAGCATCTCCGGGACAGGGGGCGATCAGCCCCAGCATTTT. It is translated as CASISGTGGDQPQHF.

V gene TRBV24-1 combines with J gene TRBJ2-3; 7 nucleotides match TRBD1. The CDR3 covers 16 residues. Germline CDR1 and CDR2: KGHDR and SFDVKD. Losses at the gene ends were 7 bases for V and 4 bases for J; bases not matched to a gene: 13. The chain's CDR3 is CATSSSTNRGSDTQYF. The CDR3 region has the DNA TGTGCCACCAGCTCGAGTACCAACAGGGGATCAGATACGCAGTATTTT.

This sequence joins TRBV6-6 and TRBJ2-1; the match to TRBD1 covers 7 bases. The length of the CDR3 is 14 residues. The V gene's germline CDR1 is MNHNY and CDR2 SVGAGI (reference sequence). V dropped 8 bases and J dropped 6; count of bases not matched to a gene: 10. Written as DNA, the CDR3 is TGTGCCAGCGTAACAGGGGCTCCTGTCAATGAGCAGTTCTTC. Protein product: CASVTGAPVNEQFF.

The rearrangement uses TRBV29-1 and TRBJ1-4; 9 bases map to TRBD1. CDR1 is SQVTM, CDR2 ANQGSEA, per germline. The CDR3 consists of 13 residues. J lost 10 bases, V lost 3 bases, and 6 bases had no gene match. The CDR3 protein is CSVELTGGGKLFF. The CDR3 nucleotides read TGCAGCGTTGAGTTAACAGGGGGCGGAAAACTGTTTTTT.

V and J are TRBV5-5 and TRBJ1-2; 8 bases fit TRBD1. Germline trimming cut 6 bases from V and 8 bases from J; bases unmatched to any gene: 12. The CDR3 extends over 14 amino acids. CDR1 and CDR2 from the germline V gene are SGHKS and YYEKEE (reference sequence). The CDR3 region is CASTTGQGVEGYTF. CDR3 in DNA: TGTGCCAGCACCACCGGACAGGGTGTAGAGGGCTACACCTTC.

This clonotype occurred a few times. V and J are TRBV28 and TRBJ1-2, with TRBD1 matching 9 bases. The germline V gene has CDR1 MDHEN and CDR2 SYDVKM. The CDR3 is 14 residues long. Losses at the gene ends were 5 bases for V and 4 bases for J; bases not matched to a gene: 5. This chain's CDR3 is CASSLRDRVYGYTF. DNA for the CDR3: TGTGCCAGCAGTCTTCGGGACAGGGTCTATGGCTACACCTTC.

This clonotype was found a few times. The gene calls are TRBV12-3 or TRBV12-4 and TRBJ2-5; 7 bases fit TRBD2. CDR3 size: 12 residues. J gave up 11 bases and V 5 bases, and 8 bases lay outside the gene matches. The CDR3 DNA sequence: TGTGCCAGCAGTGAGACGACTAGCCTTCAGTACTTC. Its translation is CASSETTSLQYF.

In this sample, this clonotype turned up a few times. At one of its ends the junction is not consistent with the germline gene, which may arise from a read error. The J gene is TRBJ2-7, the V gene TRBV11-1, with 7 nucleotides matching TRBD1. CDR3 length equals 15 residues. Germline V gene lookup returns CDR1 SGHAT and CDR2 FQDESV (reference sequence). For the CDR3, the DNA is TGTGCCGGCAGCATCGACAGGGTAACGTCCTACGAGCAGTACTTC. Translated, it gives CAGSIDRVTSYEQYF. Full variable domain (rest looked up from reference TRBV11-1 and TRBJ2-7): EAEVAQSPRYKITEKSQAVAFWCDPISGHATLYWYRQILGQGPELLVQFQDESVVDDSQLPKDRFSAERLKGVDSTLKIQPAELGDSAMYLCAGSIDRVTSYEQYFGPGTRLTVT.

This clonotype came up once. V is TRBV10-3 and J is TRBJ2-7; D is perhaps TRBD1 (6 bases). V was clipped by 0 bases and J by 1 base, with 13 bases between them. The germline V gene has CDR1 ENHRY and CDR2 SYGVKD. The CDR3 length is 16 residues. CDR3 sequence reads: CAISESPAGESYEQYF. The DNA for the CDR3 is TGTGCCATCAGTGAGTCGCCGGCAGGGGAATCCTACGAGCAGTACTTC.

The rearrangement links TRBV29-1 to TRBJ1-2, with TRBD1 matching 10 bases. Germline loops: CDR1 SQVTM, CDR2 ANQGSEA. Trimming at V came to 7 bases and at J to 8 bases, leaving 13 bases not matched to a gene. This CDR3 has 14 amino acids. Here the CDR3 reads CSAMRTTGGQGYTF. The CDR3 DNA reads TGCAGCGCGATGCGGACGACAGGGGGCCAGGGCTACACCTTC.

The rearrangement joins TRBV11-2 to TRBJ1-5; a possible D gene is TRBD1 (6 bases). CDR1 and CDR2 (germline): SGHAT, FQNNGV. The CDR3 length is 16 residues. Between the trimmed V and J ends, which lost 6 bases and 3 bases, there was a span of 18 bases. The CDR3 is CASSPVRGSVNQPQHF. Here the CDR3 DNA reads TGTGCCAGCAGTCCGGTAAGGGGGAGCGTCAATCAGCCCCAGCATTTT.